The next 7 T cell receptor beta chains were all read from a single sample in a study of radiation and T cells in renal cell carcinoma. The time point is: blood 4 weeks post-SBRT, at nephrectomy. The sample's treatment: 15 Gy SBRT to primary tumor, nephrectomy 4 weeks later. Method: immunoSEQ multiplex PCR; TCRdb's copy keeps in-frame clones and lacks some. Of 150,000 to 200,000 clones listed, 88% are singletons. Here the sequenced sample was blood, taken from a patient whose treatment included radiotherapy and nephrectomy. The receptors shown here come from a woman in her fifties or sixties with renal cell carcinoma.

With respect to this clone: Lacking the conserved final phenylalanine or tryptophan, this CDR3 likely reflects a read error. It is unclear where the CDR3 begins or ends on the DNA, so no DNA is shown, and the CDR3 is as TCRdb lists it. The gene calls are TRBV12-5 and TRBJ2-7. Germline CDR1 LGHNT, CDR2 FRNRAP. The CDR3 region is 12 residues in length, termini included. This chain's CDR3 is CASGLVGGLPVI.

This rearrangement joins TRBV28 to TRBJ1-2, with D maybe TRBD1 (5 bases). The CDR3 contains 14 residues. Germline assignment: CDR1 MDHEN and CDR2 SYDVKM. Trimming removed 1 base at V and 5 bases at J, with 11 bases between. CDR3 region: CASSLSGRLYGYTF. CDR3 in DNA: TGTGCCAGCAGTTTATCAGGGCGTCTGTATGGCTACACCTTC.

CDR3 sequence reads: CASSFRDRVGYTF. CDR3 coding DNA: TGTGCCAGCAGCTTCCGGGACAGGGTTGGCTACACCTTC. The V gene is TRBV5-6, the J gene TRBJ1-2; TRBD1 aligns across 9 bases. V lost 2 bases, J lost 7 bases, and 3 bases stayed unmatched. Looked up from germline, CDR1 is SGHDT and CDR2 is YYEEEE. CDR3 length: 13 amino acids.

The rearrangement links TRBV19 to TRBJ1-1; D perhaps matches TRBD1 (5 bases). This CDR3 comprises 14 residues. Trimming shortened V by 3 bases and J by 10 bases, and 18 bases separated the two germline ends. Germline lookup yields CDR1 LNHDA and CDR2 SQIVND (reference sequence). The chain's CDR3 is CASSITQGRDGAFF. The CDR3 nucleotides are TGTGCCAGTAGTATTACCCAGGGACGGGATGGAGCTTTCTTT.

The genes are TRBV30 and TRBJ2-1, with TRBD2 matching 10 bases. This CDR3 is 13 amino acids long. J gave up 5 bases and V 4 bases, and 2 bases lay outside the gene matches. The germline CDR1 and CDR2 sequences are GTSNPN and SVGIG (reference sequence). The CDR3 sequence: CAWKRGGDNEQFF. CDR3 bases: TGTGCCTGGAAGCGGGGGGGAGACAATGAGCAGTTCTTC. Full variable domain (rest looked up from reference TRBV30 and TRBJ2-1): SQTIHQWPATLVQPVGSPLSLECTVEGTSNPNLYWYRQAAGRGLQLLFYSVGIGQISSEVPQNLSASRPQDRQFILSSKKLLLSDSGFYLCAWKRGGDNEQFFGPGTRLTVL.

CDR3 sequence (DNA): TGTGCCACCAGCAGAGGTGGGATCAACGAGCAGTACTTC. This gives the protein CATSRGGINEQYF. The rearrangement uses TRBV15 and TRBJ2-7; no firm D call. The V end was cut by 1 base, the J end by 5 bases, with 9 bases between. The CDR3 has 13 amino acids. Germline V gene data show CDR1 as LNHNV and CDR2 as YYDKDF (reference sequence).

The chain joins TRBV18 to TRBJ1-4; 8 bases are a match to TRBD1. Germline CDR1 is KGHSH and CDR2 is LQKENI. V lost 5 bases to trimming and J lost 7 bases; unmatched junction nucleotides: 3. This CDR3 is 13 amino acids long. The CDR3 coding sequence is TGTGCCAGCTCATCCGGACAGGGTGAAAAACTGTTTTTT. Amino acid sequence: CASSSGQGEKLFF.